These 26 T cell receptor beta chains came from one sample sequenced in a study of blood T cell repertoires in COVID-19. Repertoires were generated with immunoSEQ multiplex PCR, while TCRdb's copy carries only in-frame clones and drops some. The sample lists 350,000 to 550,000 clones, around 89% occurring once. The sample comprised PBMCs or T cells enriched from blood (not recorded which). The origin of the receptors is a man younger than 45 who had recovered from COVID-19.

The V gene is TRBV28, the J gene TRBJ2-1; 8 bases fit TRBD2. After removal of 11 bases from V and 2 bases from J, the junction contained 8 bases not matched to a gene. The CDR3 extends over 14 amino acids. Germline CDR1 MDHEN, CDR2 SYDVKM. CDR3 protein: CAAVRAGAYNEQFF. The CDR3 bases are TGTGCCGCGGTGAGAGCGGGAGCCTACAATGAGCAGTTCTTC. Full variable domain (outside the CDR3, taken from reference TRBV28 and TRBJ2-1): DVKVTQSSRYLVKRTGEKVFLECVQDMDHENMFWYRQDPGLGLRLIYFSYDVKMKEKGDIPEGYSVSREKKERFSLILESASTNQTSMYLCAAVRAGAYNEQFFGPGTRLTVL.

The chain links TRBV19 to TRBJ1-1; D gene unclear. V lost 5 bases, J lost 6 bases, and 19 bases lay in between. This CDR3 is built from 15 residues. The germline CDR1 and CDR2 sequences are LNHDA and SQIVND (reference sequence). The CDR3 loop reads CASSSYILREPEAFF. For the CDR3, the DNA is TGTGCCAGTAGTTCCTACATCCTAAGGGAGCCTGAAGCTTTCTTT.

The rearrangement joins TRBV7-8 to TRBJ1-2; 8 bases line up with TRBD1. CDR1 is SGHVS and CDR2 is FQNEAQ in the germline V gene. This CDR3 spans 15 amino acids. The ends lost 3 bases at V and 14 bases at J; junction bases unmatched: 17. The CDR3 loop is CASSFRIGAGGAVTF. The DNA of the CDR3 is TGTGCCAGCAGCTTTAGAATTGGGGCAGGGGGCGCAGTAACCTTC. The entire variable domain, with the rest obtained from reference TRBV7-8 and TRBJ1-2, is as follows: GAGVSQSPRYKVAKRGQDVALRCDPISGHVSLFWYQQALGQGPEFLTYFQNEAQLDKSGLPSDRFFAERPEGSVSTLKIQRTQQEDSAVYLCASSFRIGAGGAVTFGSGTRLTVV.

The chain couples TRBV25-1 to TRBJ1-1; 9 positions match TRBD1. J was trimmed by 7 bases and V by 5 bases; bases with no gene match: 14. The CDR3 runs to 16 residues. The germline gives CDR1 MGHDK, CDR2 SYGVNS. The CDR3 loop is CASSITGQGLFGEAFF. The CDR3 bases are TGTGCCAGCAGTATTACGGGACAGGGTCTCTTTGGTGAAGCTTTCTTT.

V gene TRBV2 combines with J gene TRBJ1-2; the match to TRBD1 covers 9 bases. This CDR3 spans 12 amino acids. V gave up 8 bases and J gave up 8 bases; unmatched junction bases: 6. Per the germline V gene, CDR1 is SNHLY and CDR2 is FYNNEI. CDR3 nucleotide sequence: TGTGCCAGCGATGGACAGGGGTACGGCTACACCTTC. Translated, it gives CASDGQGYGYTF.

The V gene is TRBV10-2, the J gene TRBJ2-7, with 10 bases lining up with TRBD1. CDR1 WSHSY and CDR2 SAAADI come from the germline V gene. V lost 6 bases to trimming and J lost 2 bases; unmatched junction nucleotides: 7. This CDR3 is built from 15 residues. The CDR3: CASSGVGQGPYEQYF. CDR3 in DNA: TGCGCCAGCAGCGGGGTGGGACAGGGGCCCTACGAGCAGTACTTC.

The chain links TRBV28 to TRBJ1-2; D is possibly TRBD1 (5 bases). The CDR3 length is 12 residues. The germline CDR1 and CDR2 sequences are MDHEN and SYDVKM. Trimming cost V 4 bases and J 2 bases, with 5 bases left between them. The CDR3 loop reads CASSSGNYGYTF. CDR3 DNA: TGTGCCAGCAGTTCAGGGAACTATGGCTACACCTTC.

The chain links TRBV18 to TRBJ2-3; the match to TRBD2 covers 9 bases. This CDR3 has 18 residues. Trimming cost V 0 bases and J 1 base; bases outside gene matches: 8. The germline gives CDR1 KGHSH, CDR2 LQKENI. CDR3 amino acids: CASSPPGSGGWGTDTQYF. In nucleotides, the CDR3 is TGTGCCAGCTCACCACCGGGTAGCGGGGGATGGGGCACAGATACGCAGTATTTT.

The rearrangement uses TRBV6-5 and TRBJ1-2; 7 nucleotides match TRBD1. The CDR3 extends over 14 amino acids. CDR1 is MNHEY and CDR2 is SVGAGI in the germline V gene. Unmatched junction bases numbered 8, after V lost 4 bases and J lost 6 bases. In DNA form, the CDR3 reads TGTGCCAGCAGTTCCGCGACAGGGTGGGATGGCTACACCTTC. Translating gives CASSSATGWDGYTF.

The rearrangement joins TRBV25-1 to TRBJ2-2; D possibly corresponds to TRBD2 (6 bases). The germline V gene encodes CDR1 MGHDK and CDR2 SYGVNS. V lost 2 bases to trimming and J lost 4 bases, with 8 bases between them. The CDR3 spans 14 residues. The CDR3 is CASSEGGGTGELFF. The CDR3 region has the DNA TGTGCCAGCAGTGAAGGGGGAGGCACCGGGGAGCTGTTTTTT.

There are a few counts of this clone. The CDR3 sequence: CATSDLLGNTDTQYF. The CDR3 nucleotides are TGTGCCACCAGTGATTTACTAGGAAACACAGATACGCAGTATTTT. The V call is TRBV24-1, the J call TRBJ2-3; possible D gene TRBD2, 5 bases. V lost 1 base and J 2 bases, leaving 9 bases between the germline ends. Germline assignment: CDR1 KGHDR and CDR2 SFDVKD. CDR3 length equals 15 residues.

With regard to this clone: The identical CDR3 is also encoded by other nucleotide sequences in the sample. The chain is built from TRBV28 and TRBJ1-6, with 7 bases aligning to TRBD1. This CDR3 is built from 14 residues. Germline values: CDR1 MDHEN, CDR2 SYDVKM. With V trimmed by 2 bases and J by 7 bases, 2 bases remained unmatched. The CDR3 nucleotides read TGTGCCAGCAGTTTAGGACAGGCGAATTCACCCCTCCACTTT. Protein: CASSLGQANSPLHF.

This clone was recorded only once. The CDR3 sequence is CASSFLGGVFF. The CDR3 nucleotides are TGTGCCAGCAGTTTCCTCGGAGGGGTGTTTTTT. V gene TRBV12-3 or TRBV12-4 combines with J gene TRBJ2-2; TRBD2 might be the D (6 bases). CDR3 length: 11 residues. Deletions cut 3 bases from V and 15 bases from J, with 11 bases between.

The chain recombines TRBV7-9 with TRBJ2-7; the D gene is possibly TRBD2 (6 bases). The CDR3 has 15 residues. The germline V gene has CDR1 SEHNR and CDR2 FQNEAQ (reference sequence). Trimming pared 5 bases from V and 3 bases from J, leaving 17 bases between. CDR3 bases: TGTGCCAGCAGCCCTGAGGGACTCCAACTCTACGAGCAGTACTTC. It codes for CASSPEGLQLYEQYF.

The chain links TRBV14 to TRBJ2-5; 7 bases match TRBD1. The V segment lost 4 bases and the J segment 5 bases; nucleotides outside the gene matches: 10. Germline V gene sequence: CDR1 SGHDN, CDR2 FVKESK. This CDR3 region has 15 residues. The CDR3 region is CASSLTTGLRETQYF. Here the CDR3 DNA reads TGTGCCAGCAGCCTAACGACAGGGTTGCGGGAGACCCAGTACTTC.

The chain carries TRBV4-1 and TRBJ2-3, with 11 bases lining up with TRBD2. J lost 0 bases, V lost 3 bases, and 11 bases had no gene match. Germline CDR1 is MGHRA and CDR2 is YSYEKL. This CDR3 has 19 amino acids. The CDR3 DNA follows: TGCGCCAGCAGCCAGGCAACTAGCGGGAGAGCCTCTAGCACAGATACGCAGTATTTT. Its translation is CASSQATSGRASSTDTQYF.

As DNA, the CDR3 is TGTGCCAGCTCACCAAGGGCGGGCGCTGAAGCTTTCTTT. Its translation: CASSPRAGAEAFF. This sequence joins TRBV18 and TRBJ1-1; D is unresolved. The CDR3 is 13 residues long. Germline assignment: CDR1 KGHSH and CDR2 LQKENI. Trimming left V 2 bases short and J 6 bases short, with 10 bases between.

In this sample, this clone turned up once. The chain employs TRBV28 and TRBJ2-2; D remains ambiguous. Trimming removed 3 bases from V and 1 base from J, with 9 bases in between. The germline V gene has CDR1 MDHEN and CDR2 SYDVKM. CDR3 size: 15 residues. The CDR3 loop is CASSFGTLNTGELFF. The CDR3 nucleotides read TGTGCCAGCAGTTTTGGCACATTGAACACCGGGGAGCTGTTTTTT.

The genes are TRBV2 and TRBJ2-3; D ambiguous. The CDR3 is made up of 13 amino acids. V was cut by 8 bases and J by 2 bases, with 11 bases left in between. Germline V gives CDR1 SNHLY, CDR2 FYNNEI. CDR3 region: CASSAQPTDTQYF. For the CDR3, the DNA is TGTGCCAGCTCGGCACAGCCCACAGATACGCAGTATTTT.

The gene calls are TRBV7-9 and TRBJ1-2; no reliable D call. The CDR3 totals 13 residues. V was cut by 6 bases and J by 1 base, with 9 bases left in between. Looked up from germline, CDR1 is SEHNR and CDR2 is FQNEAQ (reference sequence). CDR3 sequence (DNA): TGTGCCAGCAGTTCCAACAATAACTATGGCTACACCTTC. Encoded protein: CASSSNNNYGYTF. Using reference TRBV7-9 and TRBJ1-2 for the parts outside the CDR3, the full variable domain is DTGVSQNPRHKITKRGQNVTFRCDPISEHNRLYWYRQTLGQGPEFLTYFQNEAQLEKSRLLSDRFSAERPKGSFSTLEIQRTEQGDSAMYLCASSSNNNYGYTFGSGTRLTVV.

This rearrangement joins TRBV2 to TRBJ1-2; D not certain. In germline, CDR1 is SNHLY, CDR2 FYNNEI. V was cut by 7 bases and J by 8 bases, with 17 bases left in between. The CDR3 runs 13 residues. CDR3 DNA: TGTGCCAGCACTCGGGAGTGGGAGGAAGGCTACACCTTC. It translates to CASTREWEEGYTF.

The chain couples TRBV7-2 to TRBJ2-1, with TRBD1 identical over 9 bases. The CDR3 runs to 12 residues. Germline V gives CDR1 SGHTA, CDR2 FQGNSA. J gave up 9 bases and V 6 bases, and 3 bases lay outside the gene matches. In DNA, the CDR3 is TGTGCCAGCAGGATGACAGGGGGTGAGCAGTTCTTC. Residues: CASRMTGGEQFF.

The chain uses TRBV27 and TRBJ2-7; 7 bases agree with TRBD2. This CDR3 has 16 amino acids. From germline, CDR1 is MNHEY and CDR2 SMNVEV (reference sequence). V lost 4 bases to trimming and J lost 5 bases; unmatched junction nucleotides: 14. The CDR3 region is CASSSNRRGSINEQYF. The CDR3 DNA is TGTGCCAGCAGTTCTAACCGTCGCGGGAGTATCAACGAGCAGTACTTC.

Only one count was recorded for this clone. The chain uses TRBV5-1 and TRBJ1-5; the D is unclear. Germline V gene sequence: CDR1 SGHRS, CDR2 YFSETQ. V was clipped by 4 bases and J by 7 bases, with 15 bases between them. The CDR3 spans 14 residues. The CDR3 DNA reads as TGCGCCAGCAGCCCGGATGCGGGAGGGCAGCCCCAGCATTTT. Translated: CASSPDAGGQPQHF.

Here the CDR3 reads CASSFLEGLAAGSYNEQFF. The CDR3, as DNA: TGTGCCAGCAGCTTCCTTGAGGGACTAGCGGCTGGATCCTACAATGAGCAGTTCTTC. The chain has TRBV7-2 and TRBJ2-1; 11 nucleotides agree with TRBD2. Germline V lookup: CDR1 SGHTA, CDR2 FQGNSA. This CDR3 is built from 19 residues. V was clipped by 3 bases and J by 1 base; unmatched bases: 11. The whole variable domain, filled in from reference TRBV7-2 and TRBJ2-1, reads GAGVSQSPSNKVTEKGKDVELRCDPISGHTALYWYRQSLGQGLEFLIYFQGNSAPDKSGLPSDRFSAERTGGSVSTLTIQRTQQEDSAVYLCASSFLEGLAAGSYNEQFFGPGTRLTVL.

V usage is TRBV29-1 and J usage is TRBJ1-4; no clear D gene. Trimming removed 4 bases at V and 4 bases at J, with 10 bases between. CDR3 size: 13 residues. CDR1 and CDR2 (germline): SQVTM, ANQGSEA. The CDR3 bases are TGCAGCGTTGTGGTCAGTGTTAATGAAAAACTGTTTTTT. It is translated as CSVVVSVNEKLFF.